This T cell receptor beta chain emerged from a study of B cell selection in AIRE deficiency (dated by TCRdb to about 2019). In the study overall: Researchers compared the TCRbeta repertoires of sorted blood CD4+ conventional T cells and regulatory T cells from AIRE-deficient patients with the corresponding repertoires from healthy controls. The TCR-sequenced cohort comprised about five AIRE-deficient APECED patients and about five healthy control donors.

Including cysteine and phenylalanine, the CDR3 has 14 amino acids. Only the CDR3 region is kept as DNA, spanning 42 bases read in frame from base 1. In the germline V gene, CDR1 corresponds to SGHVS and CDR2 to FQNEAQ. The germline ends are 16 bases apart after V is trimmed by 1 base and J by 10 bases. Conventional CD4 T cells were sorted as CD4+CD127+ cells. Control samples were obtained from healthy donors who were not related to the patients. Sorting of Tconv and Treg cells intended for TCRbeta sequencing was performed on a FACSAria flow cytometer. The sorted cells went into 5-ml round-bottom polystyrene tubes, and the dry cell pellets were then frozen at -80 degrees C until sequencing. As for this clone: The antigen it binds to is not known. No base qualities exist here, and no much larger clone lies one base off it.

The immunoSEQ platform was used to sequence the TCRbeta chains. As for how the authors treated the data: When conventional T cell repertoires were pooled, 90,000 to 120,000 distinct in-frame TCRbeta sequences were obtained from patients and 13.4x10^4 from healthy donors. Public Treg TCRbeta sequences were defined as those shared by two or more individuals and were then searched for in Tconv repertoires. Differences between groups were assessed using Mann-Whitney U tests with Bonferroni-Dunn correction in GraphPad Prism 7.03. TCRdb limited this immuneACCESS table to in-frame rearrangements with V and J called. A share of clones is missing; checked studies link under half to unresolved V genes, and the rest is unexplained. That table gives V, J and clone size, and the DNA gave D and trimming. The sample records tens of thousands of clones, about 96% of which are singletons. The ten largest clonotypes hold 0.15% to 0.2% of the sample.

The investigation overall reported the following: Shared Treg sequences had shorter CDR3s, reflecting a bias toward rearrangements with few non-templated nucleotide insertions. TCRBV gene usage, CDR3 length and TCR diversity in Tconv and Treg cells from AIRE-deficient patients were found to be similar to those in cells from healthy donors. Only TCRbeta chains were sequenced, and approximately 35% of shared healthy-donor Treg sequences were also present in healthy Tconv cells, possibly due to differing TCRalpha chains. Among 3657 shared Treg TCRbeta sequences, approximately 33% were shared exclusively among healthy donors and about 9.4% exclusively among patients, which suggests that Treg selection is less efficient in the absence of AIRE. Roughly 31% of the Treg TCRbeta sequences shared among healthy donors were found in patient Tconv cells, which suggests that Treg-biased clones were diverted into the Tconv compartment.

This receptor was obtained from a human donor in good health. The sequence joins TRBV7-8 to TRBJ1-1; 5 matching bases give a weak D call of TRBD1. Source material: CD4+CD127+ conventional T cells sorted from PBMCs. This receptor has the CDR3 CASSLVGRVLGAFF. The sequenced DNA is TGTGCCAGCAGCTTAGTGGGGCGGGTATTAGGAGCTTTCTTT. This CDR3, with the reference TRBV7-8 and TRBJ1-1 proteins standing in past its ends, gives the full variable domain GAGVSQSPRYKVAKRGQDVALRCDPISGHVSLFWYQQALGQGPEFLTYFQNEAQLDKSGLPSDRFFAERPEGSVSTLKIQRTQQEDSAVYLCASSLVGRVLGAFFGQGTRLTVV.